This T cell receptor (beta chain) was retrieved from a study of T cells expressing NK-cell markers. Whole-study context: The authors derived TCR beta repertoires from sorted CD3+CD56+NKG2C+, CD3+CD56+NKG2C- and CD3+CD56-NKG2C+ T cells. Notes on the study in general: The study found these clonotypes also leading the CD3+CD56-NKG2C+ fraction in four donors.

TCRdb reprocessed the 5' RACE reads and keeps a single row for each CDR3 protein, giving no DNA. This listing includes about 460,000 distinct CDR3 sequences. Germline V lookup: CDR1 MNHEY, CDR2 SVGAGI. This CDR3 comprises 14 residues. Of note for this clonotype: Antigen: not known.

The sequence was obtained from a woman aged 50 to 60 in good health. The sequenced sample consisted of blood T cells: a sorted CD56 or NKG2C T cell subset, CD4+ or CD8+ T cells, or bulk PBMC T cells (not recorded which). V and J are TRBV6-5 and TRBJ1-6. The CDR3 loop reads CASSYQRDNSPLHF.